In this sample, the clone carrying this T cell receptor (beta chain) turned up once. The CDR3 runs 12 residues. CDR1 SEHNR and CDR2 FQNEAQ come from the germline V gene (reference sequence). Trimming took 6 bases from V and 9 from J; bases not matched to a gene: 5. Authors' data handling: Scientists estimated how many nucleated cells there were by amplifying reference gene primers. Here immunoSEQ multiplex PCR was the method, and the copy in TCRdb shows in-frame clones only, minus some. V and J calls and clone size are copied from that table; D and trimming were computed from the DNA. This table has roughly 100,000 clones, 80% to 90% appearing once. This specimen belongs to a study of blood T cell repertoires in COVID-19. For the study at large: Acute-phase and convalescent COVID-19 samples originated in the United States, Italy and Spain.

V usage is TRBV7-9 and J usage is TRBJ2-1; 7 bases align to TRBD1. The clonotype was recovered from a woman aged 55-75 years with acute or convalescent COVID-19. Sequencing input: peripheral blood. The CDR3 here is CASSRQGAEQFF. The CDR3 region has the DNA TGTGCCAGCAGTCGACAGGGAGCTGAGCAGTTCTTC.